The sequence of this T cell receptor beta chain was determined in a study of blood T cell repertoires in COVID-19 (dated by TCRdb to 2020 to 2021). Background on the whole study: The collaborator samples originated in the United States, Italy and Spain and spanned the acute and convalescent phases of COVID-19. The material from the prospective study consisted of cDNA or gDNA derived from T cells, B-cell-depleted T cells, or PBMCs. Where available, HLA class I and class II types were taken from metadata supplied by the sample provider and were not determined by assay-based typing. Samples came from the ongoing ImmuneRACE study (first 160 participants) plus 1,254 subjects from 6 global collaborators. The sample metadata nearly always contained a de-identified subject ID, COVID-19 status, age in years and sex. The dataset comprised deeply sampled blood TCRbeta repertoires from subjects exposed to, actively infected with, or recovered from COVID-19. The repertoires were released in a freely available public database meant as a resource for research on the immune response to SARS-CoV-2.

In Seattle, one collaborating source enrolled patients while the infection was active and tracked those patients longitudinally over the course of disease. The collaborating institutions used their own protocols to collect whole blood in K2EDTA tubes. For TCRbeta analysis, collaborators shipped samples in one of three forms: frozen whole blood, isolated PBMCs, or DNA extracted from either of those sample types. Its CDR3 holds 14 amino acids, cysteine through phenylalanine. Here the CDR3 DNA is all that survives: 42 bases in frame from base 1. V loses 0 bases of germline sequence and J loses 5 bases, and the interval between the two ends is 8 bases. CDR1 and CDR2 are drawn from the germline V gene: SGHRS, YFSETQ. Details on this clone: Its antigen remains unidentified. No much larger clonotype is one base removed from it; base qualities were not supplied. The sample carries other DNA sequences with the same CDR3.

TCRbeta CDR3 regions were amplified from genomic DNA by means of the immunoSEQ Assay, a bias-controlled multiplex PCR. Per the authors' processing: The number of nucleated cells in each sample was estimated from the amplification of reference gene primers within the assay. To quantify the absolute abundance of each unique TCRbeta CDR3 rearrangement, sequence reads were collapsed and filtered. Productive Simpson clonality was computed per sample as the square root of Simpson's diversity index over productive rearrangements. In TCRdb, the immuneACCESS table is reduced to in-frame sequences with V and J assigned. These tables do not hold every clone; where another copy was compared, an unresolved V gene accounts for under half, and the others remain unexplained. The DNA was the basis for D and trimming; V, J and clone size are from that table. The sample table shows roughly 350,000 clones, and more than 75% are seen once. The ten biggest clones cover about 6% of the sample.

Study-level results and caveats: The amount of clinical and demographic metadata varied by source and participant and was provided uncurated.

The chain is assembled from TRBV5-1 and TRBJ1-4, with an unclear D gene assignment. The TCR comes from a woman in her fifties or sixties with COVID-19, enrolled during active disease. Sequencing used peripheral blood. The sequence in DNA is TGCGCCAGCAGCTTGGCCCCGGGGAATGAAAAACTGTTTTTT. It translates as CASSLAPGNEKLFF.